The next 10 T cell receptor beta chains were all read from a single sample in a study of PD-1 blockade in classical Hodgkin lymphoma. Measured with immunoSEQ multiplex PCR; TCRdb has only the in-frame clones, and not every one. The repertoire holds fewer than 40,000 clones, with 90% to 95% as singletons. The time point was: newly diagnosed, previously untreated cHL patient sample. Sequences were obtained from peripheral blood mononuclear cells (PBMCs). The origin of the receptors is a human donor with classical Hodgkin lymphoma.

This chain connects TRBV6-1 to TRBJ1-2; D gene uncertain. The V and J ends lost 4 bases and 3 bases respectively, with 9 bases between them. CDR1 MNHNS and CDR2 SASEGT come from the germline V gene. The CDR3 consists of 13 residues. CDR3 sequence: CASSGLFDYGYTF. In DNA, the CDR3 is TGTGCCAGCAGTGGCCTGTTCGACTATGGCTACACCTTC.

The V gene is TRBV4-3, the J gene TRBJ1-5; a possible D gene is TRBD1 (5 bases). Trimming removed 0 bases at V and 3 bases at J, with 12 bases between. The CDR3 is 16 residues long. Germline assignment: CDR1 LGHNA and CDR2 YSLEER. The CDR3 spells CASSQELRGTNQPQHF. DNA for the CDR3: TGCGCCAGCAGCCAAGAACTACGGGGGACCAATCAGCCCCAGCATTTT.

This chain connects TRBV5-1 to TRBJ2-5; 8 bases are a match to TRBD2. From germline, CDR1 is SGHRS and CDR2 YFSETQ. V gave up 3 bases and J gave up 2 bases; unmatched junction bases: 6. This CDR3 contains 15 residues. The CDR3 sequence: CASSWIPGGQETQYF. The CDR3, as DNA: TGCGCCAGCAGCTGGATTCCGGGAGGGCAAGAGACCCAGTACTTC. Based on the CDR3 plus reference TRBV5-1 and TRBJ2-5, the full variable domain is KAGVTQTPRYLIKTRGQQVTLSCSPISGHRSVSWYQQTPGQGLQFLFEYFSETQRNKGNFPGRFSGRQFSNSRSEMNVSTLELGDSALYLCASSWIPGGQETQYFGPGTRLLVL.

As DNA, the CDR3 is TGTGCCTGGACCTTTCCCGGGACAGGTGACATCTATGGCTACACCTTC. This sequence encodes CAWTFPGTGDIYGYTF. The chain recombines TRBV30 with TRBJ1-2, with 8 bases matching TRBD1. The germline gives CDR1 GTSNPN, CDR2 SVGIG (reference sequence). Losses at the gene ends were 4 bases for V and 4 bases for J; bases not matched to a gene: 14. The CDR3 consists of 16 residues.

This chain connects TRBV27 to TRBJ2-1, with D tentatively TRBD2 (6 bases). This CDR3 region has 14 residues. V dropped 8 bases and J dropped 4 bases, with 15 bases sitting between them. The germline gives CDR1 MNHEY, CDR2 SMNVEV (reference sequence). The CDR3 DNA sequence: TGTGCCAGCGCGGAAAGCGGAGGGTACAATGAGCAGTTCTTC. It yields the protein CASAESGGYNEQFF.

The count of this clone is one. The V gene is TRBV7-9, the J gene TRBJ1-1; 7 bases match TRBD1. The J segment lost 13 bases and the V segment lost 8 bases, leaving 19 bases of the junction unmatched. The CDR3 is 14 amino acids. Germline CDR1 is SEHNR and CDR2 is FQNEAQ (reference sequence). The CDR3 DNA sequence: TGTGCCAGCGGTTCCCTCAGAGGGGGCTCCTCCGTTTTCTTT. It translates to CASGSLRGGSSVFF. Using reference TRBV7-9 and TRBJ1-1 for the parts outside the CDR3, the full variable domain is DTGVSQNPRHKITKRGQNVTFRCDPISEHNRLYWYRQTLGQGPEFLTYFQNEAQLEKSRLLSDRFSAERPKGSFSTLEIQRTEQGDSAMYLCASGSLRGGSSVFFGQGTRLTVV.

This chain joins TRBV5-4 and TRBJ1-3; D unresolved. Trimming pared 3 bases from V and 7 bases from J, leaving 17 bases between. The V gene's germline CDR1 is SGHNT and CDR2 YYREEE (reference sequence). The CDR3 consists of 15 residues. The CDR3 coding sequence is TGTGCCAGCAGCTCCTCCCTTGGCCGCCCGAACACCATATATTTT. Protein: CASSSSLGRPNTIYF. The variable domain in full, with the rest retrieved from reference TRBV5-4 and TRBJ1-3, is ETGVTQSPTHLIKTRGQQVTLRCSSQSGHNTVSWYQQALGQGPQFIFQYYREEENGRGNFPPRFSGLQFPNYSSELNVNALELDDSALYLCASSSSLGRPNTIYFGEGSWLTVV.

Concerning this clone: Other DNA sequences within the sample encode an identical CDR3. The V call is TRBV6-5, the J call TRBJ1-5; possible D gene TRBD1, 6 bases. Germline-derived CDR1 and CDR2 are MNHEY and SVGAGI. The CDR3 consists of 13 residues. V gave up 2 bases and J gave up 6 bases, with 8 bases separating them. CDR3 protein: CASSYRGSQPQHF. CDR3 DNA sequence: TGTGCCAGCAGTTACAGGGGGAGTCAGCCCCAGCATTTT.

The chain has TRBV5-1 and TRBJ2-1; D not certain. The length of the CDR3 is 14 residues. V was shortened by 0 bases and J by 0 bases, with 4 bases between the two germline ends. The germline gives CDR1 SGHRS, CDR2 YFSETQ. CDR3: CASSLGSSYNEQFF. The CDR3, as DNA: TGCGCCAGCAGCTTGGGAAGCTCCTACAATGAGCAGTTCTTC.

The V call is TRBV28, the J call TRBJ1-5, with a tentative D call TRBD1 (5 bases). V dropped 3 bases and J dropped 2 bases, with 11 bases sitting between them. Germline V lookup: CDR1 MDHEN, CDR2 SYDVKM. This CDR3 spans 15 amino acids. CDR3 coding DNA: TGTGCCAGCAGTTTGAGCCGGGGGGGCAATCAGCCCCAGCATTTT. Its protein product is CASSLSRGGNQPQHF.